The sequence of this T cell receptor (beta chain) was determined in a study of T cells in Graves' hyperthyroidism and ophthalmopathy. The PBMCs were taken from approximately 9.7 ml of fresh peripheral blood. Amplified regions were TCR beta CDR3 sequences from RNA transcripts. During a first-round RT-PCR of the TCR CDR3, the HTBI primer set was used. TCRdb re-analysed the multiplex PCR reads in MiXCR, keeping a single row per CDR3 protein. Among under 550,000 distinct CDR3 sequences listed, 20% were seen once. The sample consisted of blood. The sequence was obtained from a man aged 35 to 55 with Graves' ophthalmopathy.

CDR3 coding DNA: TGTGCCTGGGGGGAAGGCGAGCAGTACTTC. It encodes CAWGEGEQYF. This sequence joins TRBV30 and TRBJ2-7; no definite D call. The CDR3 spans 10 residues. V was clipped by 5 bases and J by 6 bases, with 8 bases between them. The V gene's germline CDR1 is GTSNPN and CDR2 SVGIG (reference sequence).